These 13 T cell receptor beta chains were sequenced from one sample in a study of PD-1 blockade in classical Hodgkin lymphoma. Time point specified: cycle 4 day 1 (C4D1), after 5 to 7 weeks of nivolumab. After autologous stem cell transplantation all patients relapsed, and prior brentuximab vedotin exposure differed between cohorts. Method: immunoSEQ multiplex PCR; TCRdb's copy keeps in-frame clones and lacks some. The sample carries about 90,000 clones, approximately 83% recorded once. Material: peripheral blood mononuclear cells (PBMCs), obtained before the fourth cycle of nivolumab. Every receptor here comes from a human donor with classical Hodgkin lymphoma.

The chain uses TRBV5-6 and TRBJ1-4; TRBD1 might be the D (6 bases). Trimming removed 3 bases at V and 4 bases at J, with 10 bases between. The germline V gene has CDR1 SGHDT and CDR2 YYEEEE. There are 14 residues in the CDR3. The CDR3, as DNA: TGTGCCAGCAGCTCCGGGACATTTAATGAAAAACTGTTTTTT. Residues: CASSSGTFNEKLFF.

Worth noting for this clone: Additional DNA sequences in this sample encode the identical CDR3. CDR3 in amino acids: CAWSAGTGDGYTF. As DNA, the CDR3 is TGTGCCTGGAGTGCCGGGACAGGGGACGGCTACACCTTC. This chain connects TRBV30 to TRBJ1-2; TRBD1 agrees at 10 bases. The germline V gene has CDR1 GTSNPN and CDR2 SVGIG (reference sequence). V was pared by 1 base and J by 8 bases, with 4 bases of the junction left unmatched. The length of the CDR3 is 13 residues.

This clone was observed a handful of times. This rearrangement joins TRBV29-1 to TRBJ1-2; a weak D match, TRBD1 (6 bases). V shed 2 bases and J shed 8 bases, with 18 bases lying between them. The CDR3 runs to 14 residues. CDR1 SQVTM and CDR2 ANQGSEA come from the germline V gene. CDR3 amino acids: CSVENVAGASGYTF. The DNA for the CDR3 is TGCAGCGTTGAAAATGTGGCAGGGGCCAGCGGCTACACCTTC.

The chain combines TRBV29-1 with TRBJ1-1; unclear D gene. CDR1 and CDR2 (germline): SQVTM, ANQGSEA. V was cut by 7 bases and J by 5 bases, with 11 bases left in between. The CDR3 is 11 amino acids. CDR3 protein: CSAVPRTEAFF. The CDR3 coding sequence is TGCAGCGCCGTACCGAGGACTGAAGCTTTCTTT.

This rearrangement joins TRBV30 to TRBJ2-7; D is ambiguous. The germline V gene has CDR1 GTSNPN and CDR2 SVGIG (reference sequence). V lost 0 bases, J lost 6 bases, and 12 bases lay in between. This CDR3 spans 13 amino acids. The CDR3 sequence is CAWSVQVAGEQYF. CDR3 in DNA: TGTGCCTGGAGTGTCCAGGTGGCCGGCGAGCAGTACTTC.

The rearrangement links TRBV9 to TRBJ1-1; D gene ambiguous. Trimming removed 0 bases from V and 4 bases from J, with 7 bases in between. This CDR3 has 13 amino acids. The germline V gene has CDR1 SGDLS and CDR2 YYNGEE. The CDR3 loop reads CASSVAPGTEAFF. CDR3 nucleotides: TGTGCCAGCAGCGTAGCCCCGGGCACTGAAGCTTTCTTT.

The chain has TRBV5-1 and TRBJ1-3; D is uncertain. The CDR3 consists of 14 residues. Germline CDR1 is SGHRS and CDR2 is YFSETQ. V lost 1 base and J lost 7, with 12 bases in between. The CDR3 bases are TGCGCCAGCAGCTTGACCTTAGACGCGAACACCATATATTTT. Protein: CASSLTLDANTIYF.

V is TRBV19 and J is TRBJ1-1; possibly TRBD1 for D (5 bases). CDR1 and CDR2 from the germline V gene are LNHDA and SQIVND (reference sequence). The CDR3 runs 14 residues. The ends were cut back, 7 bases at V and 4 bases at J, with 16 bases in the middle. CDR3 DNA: TGTGCCAGTACCCTAGTTCAGAGGGGCACTGAAGCTTTCTTT. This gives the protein CASTLVQRGTEAFF.

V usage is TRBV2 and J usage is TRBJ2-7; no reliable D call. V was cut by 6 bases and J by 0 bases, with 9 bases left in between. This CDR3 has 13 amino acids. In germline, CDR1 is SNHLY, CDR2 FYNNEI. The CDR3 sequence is CASSTALSYEQYF. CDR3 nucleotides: TGTGCCAGCAGCACGGCACTCTCCTACGAGCAGTACTTC.

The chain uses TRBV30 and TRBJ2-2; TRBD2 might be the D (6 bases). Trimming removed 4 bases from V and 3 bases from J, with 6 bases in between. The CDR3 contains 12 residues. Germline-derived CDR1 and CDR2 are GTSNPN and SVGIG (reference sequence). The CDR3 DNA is TGTGCCTGGAAGCGGGACACCGGGGAGCTGTTTTTT. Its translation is CAWKRDTGELFF.

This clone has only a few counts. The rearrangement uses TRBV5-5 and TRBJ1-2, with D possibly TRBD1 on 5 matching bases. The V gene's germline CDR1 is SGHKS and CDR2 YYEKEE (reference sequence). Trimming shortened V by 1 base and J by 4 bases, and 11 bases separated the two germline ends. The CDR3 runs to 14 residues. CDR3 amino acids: CASSLSPGPYGYTF. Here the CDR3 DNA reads TGTGCCAGCAGCTTGAGTCCAGGGCCCTATGGCTACACCTTC.

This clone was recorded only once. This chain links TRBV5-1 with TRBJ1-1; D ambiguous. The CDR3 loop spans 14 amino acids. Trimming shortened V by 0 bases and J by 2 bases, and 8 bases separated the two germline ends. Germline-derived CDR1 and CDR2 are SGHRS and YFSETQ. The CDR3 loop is CASSLASLNTEAFF. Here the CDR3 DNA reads TGCGCCAGCAGCTTGGCCTCGCTCAACACTGAAGCTTTCTTT.

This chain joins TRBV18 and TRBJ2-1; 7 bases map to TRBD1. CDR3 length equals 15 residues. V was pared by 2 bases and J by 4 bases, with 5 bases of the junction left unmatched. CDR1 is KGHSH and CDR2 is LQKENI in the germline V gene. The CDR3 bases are TGTGCCAGCTCACCAATGCCGGGACAGTACAATGAGCAGTTCTTC. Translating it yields CASSPMPGQYNEQFF.